This TCR beta chain was profiled in a study of cytomegalovirus exposure and HLA in healthy donors. This CDR3 contains 16 residues. The V segment lost 6 bases and the J segment 6 bases; nucleotides outside the gene matches: 13. Germline V lookup: CDR1 SGHTA, CDR2 FQGNSA. A remark on this clone: As yet, its antigen is unknown.

General study points: The HLA-A and HLA-B alleles of most subjects were reportedly predicted accurately from TCR beta sequences. CMV serostatus was the sole immune exposure data available.

The primer mix had 60 Vbeta and 13 Jbeta primers. The method was immunoSEQ multiplex PCR; TCRdb's version includes in-frame clones alone and lacks a portion of them. The data hold about 160,000 clones, with roughly 80% observed a single time. Source material: PBMCs. The chain uses TRBV7-2 and TRBJ1-4; 7 positions match TRBD1. This TCR was sampled from a male donor in good health and CMV-seropositive. CDR3 nucleotide sequence: TGTGCCAGCAGAAAGGGGGCACAGGCTCCATATGAAAAACTGTTTTTT. Translation gives CASRKGAQAPYEKLFF.